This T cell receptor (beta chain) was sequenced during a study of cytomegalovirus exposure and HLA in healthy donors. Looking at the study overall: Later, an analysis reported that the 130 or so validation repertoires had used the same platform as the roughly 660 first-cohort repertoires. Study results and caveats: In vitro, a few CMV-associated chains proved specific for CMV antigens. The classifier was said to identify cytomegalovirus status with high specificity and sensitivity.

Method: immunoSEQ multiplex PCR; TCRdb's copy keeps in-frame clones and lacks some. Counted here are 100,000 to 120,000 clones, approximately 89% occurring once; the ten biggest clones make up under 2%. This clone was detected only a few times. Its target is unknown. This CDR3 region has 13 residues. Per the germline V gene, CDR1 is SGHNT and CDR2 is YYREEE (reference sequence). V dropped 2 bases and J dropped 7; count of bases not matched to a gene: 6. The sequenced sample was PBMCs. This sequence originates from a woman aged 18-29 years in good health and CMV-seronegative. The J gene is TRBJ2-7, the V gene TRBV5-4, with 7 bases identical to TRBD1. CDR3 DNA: TGTGCCAGCAGCTTAGTACAGGGGAGTGAGCAGTACTTC. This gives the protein CASSLVQGSEQYF.